These 12 T cell receptor beta chains were all obtained from the same sample, sequenced in a study of blood T cell repertoires in COVID-19. The table came from immunoSEQ multiplex PCR; TCRdb's copy has only in-frame clones and leaves some out. Of roughly 110,000 clones in the sample, 76% were seen once. What was sequenced was peripheral blood. These receptors all stem from a man older than 75 with COVID-19, enrolled during active disease.

This clone is a singleton in its sample. The chain employs TRBV29-1 and TRBJ2-7, with 7 bases that match TRBD1. Germline V gives CDR1 SQVTM, CDR2 ANQGSEA. V lost 7 bases and J lost 6; bases outside the gene matches: 6. The CDR3 sequence is 11 residues long. CDR3 loop: CSGARGLEQYF. Here the CDR3 DNA reads TGCAGCGGGGCGAGGGGGCTCGAGCAGTACTTC.

This chain connects TRBV11-1 to TRBJ2-5; a possible D gene is TRBD2 (5 bases). Germline lookup yields CDR1 SGHAT and CDR2 FQDESV (reference sequence). The CDR3 sequence is 15 residues long. Trimming took off 3 bases at V and 3 bases at J, with 14 bases between the two ends. The CDR3 DNA reads as TGTGCCAGCAGCTTGATGGGCGGGCTAGAAGAGACCCAGTACTTC. This gives the protein CASSLMGGLEETQYF.

This sequence joins TRBV21-1 and TRBJ2-3; the table's TRBD2 call for D was not verified on the DNA. TRBV21-1 is reported as a pseudogene. The CDR3 sequence is 17 residues long. The CDR3 sequence: CASSKGTSGMSTDTQYF. The CDR3 DNA follows: TGTGCCAGCAGCAAAGGGACTAGCGGGATGAGCACAGATACGCAGTATTTT.

The chain is built from TRBV18 and TRBJ1-1; 12 positions agree with TRBD1. V shed 1 base and J 2 bases; nucleotides not matched to a gene: 8. CDR1 and CDR2 from the germline V gene are KGHSH and LQKENI. This CDR3 has 18 amino acids. As DNA, the CDR3 is TGTGCCAGCTCACCACGTCCGGGACAGGGGGCGAGTAACACTGAAGCTTTCTTT. Its translation: CASSPRPGQGASNTEAFF.

The chain employs TRBV28 and TRBJ1-4; 10 bases are a match to TRBD1. The CDR3 has 14 residues. Trimming took 6 bases from V and 5 from J; bases not matched to a gene: 3. Germline lookup yields CDR1 MDHEN and CDR2 SYDVKM. CDR3 nucleotide sequence: TGTGCCAGCAGGCCGGGACAGGGGAATGAAAAACTGTTTTTT. Translating gives CASRPGQGNEKLFF.

This clone was detected a few times. This chain uses TRBV25-1 with TRBJ2-5; a weak D match, TRBD1 (6 bases). Germline CDR1 and CDR2: MGHDK and SYGVNS. The V gene lost 2 bases and the J gene lost 4 bases, with 14 bases spanning the gap. This CDR3 spans 15 amino acids. CDR3 DNA: TGTGCCAGCAGTGAAGGGTTGAGAGGGGGAGAGACCCAGTACTTC. Translated: CASSEGLRGGETQYF.

The rearrangement links TRBV7-3 to TRBJ2-1; D is ambiguous. Trimming pared 2 bases from V and 8 bases from J, leaving 7 bases between. Germline V CDR1 and CDR2: SGHTA, FQGTGA. The CDR3 loop spans 12 amino acids. The DNA for the CDR3 is TGTGCCAGCAGCTTAGAACTCGATGAGCAGTTCTTC. Protein product: CASSLELDEQFF. Full variable domain (rest looked up from reference TRBV7-3 and TRBJ2-1): GAGVSQTPSNKVTEKGKYVELRCDPISGHTALYWYRQSLGQGPEFLIYFQGTGAADDSGLPNDRFFAVRPEGSVSTLKIQRTERGDSAVYLCASSLELDEQFFGPGTRLTVL.

The rearrangement links TRBV9 to TRBJ1-6; 7 nucleotides match TRBD1. Germline CDR1 and CDR2: SGDLS and YYNGEE. V trimming: 4 bases; J trimming: 1 base; junction bases outside the gene matches: 8. This CDR3 spans 17 amino acids. The DNA for the CDR3 is TGTGCCAGCAGCCAATCGTCAGGGGGTTCCTATAATTCACCCCTCCACTTT. Translated: CASSQSSGGSYNSPLHF.

This clone was counted a few times. The V and J genes are TRBV7-2 and TRBJ2-7; D possibly corresponds to TRBD2 (6 bases). This CDR3 region has 17 residues. Germline V gives CDR1 SGHTA, CDR2 FQGNSA. The V end lost 0 bases, the J end lost 0 bases, and 15 bases lay between the germline ends. CDR3 in amino acids: CASSLAGGASASYEQYF. The CDR3 nucleotides are TGTGCCAGCAGCTTAGCGGGTGGGGCTAGCGCCTCCTACGAGCAGTACTTC.

J is TRBJ2-3 and V is TRBV24-1, with 12 bases that match TRBD2. The V and J ends lost 7 bases and 3 bases, in that order; junction bases with no gene match: 1. This CDR3 region has 14 residues. Germline CDR1 is KGHDR and CDR2 is SFDVKD. The CDR3 DNA sequence: TGTGCCACCAGGACTAGCGGGAGTACAGATACGCAGTATTTT. The encoded protein is CATRTSGSTDTQYF.

The J gene is TRBJ2-3, the V gene TRBV27; TRBD2 might be the D (5 bases). Germline assignment: CDR1 MNHEY and CDR2 SMNVEV (reference sequence). V lost 3 bases and J lost 8, with 12 bases in between. The CDR3 has 13 amino acids. The CDR3 protein is CASSFVASGTQYF. CDR3 DNA: TGTGCCAGCAGTTTTGTTGCGAGCGGTACGCAGTATTTT.

J is TRBJ2-2 and V is TRBV6-5, with TRBD2 as a possible D gene (6 bases). Germline V gene sequence: CDR1 MNHEY, CDR2 SVGAGI. This CDR3 is 11 amino acids long. Trimming shortened V by 9 bases and J by 5 bases, and 7 bases separated the two germline ends. Written as DNA, the CDR3 is TGTGCCAGTGGGGGGACCGGGGAGCTGTTTTTT. This sequence encodes CASGGTGELFF.